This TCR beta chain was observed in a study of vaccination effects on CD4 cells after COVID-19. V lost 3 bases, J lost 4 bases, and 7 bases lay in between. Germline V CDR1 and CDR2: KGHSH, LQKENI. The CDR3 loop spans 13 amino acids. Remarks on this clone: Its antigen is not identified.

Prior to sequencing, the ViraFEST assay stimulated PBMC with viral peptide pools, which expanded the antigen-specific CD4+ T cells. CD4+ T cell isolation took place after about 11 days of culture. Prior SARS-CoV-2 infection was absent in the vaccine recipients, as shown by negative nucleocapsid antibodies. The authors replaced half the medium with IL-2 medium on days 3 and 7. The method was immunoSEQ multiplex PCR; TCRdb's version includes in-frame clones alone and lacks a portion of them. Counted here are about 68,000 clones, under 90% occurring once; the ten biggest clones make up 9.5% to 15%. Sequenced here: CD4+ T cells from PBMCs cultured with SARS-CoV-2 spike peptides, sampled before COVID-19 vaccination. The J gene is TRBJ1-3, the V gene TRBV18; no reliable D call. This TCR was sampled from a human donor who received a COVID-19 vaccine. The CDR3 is CASSPGSGNTIYF. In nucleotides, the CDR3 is TGTGCCAGCTCACCGGGTTCGGGAAACACCATATATTTT.